Sequencing of this T cell receptor (beta chain) was carried out in a study of T cells in Graves' hyperthyroidism and ophthalmopathy. This clonotype was counted many times. RNA transcripts gave rise to amplified TCR beta CDR3 regions. The HTBI primer set drove a first-round RT-PCR of the TCR CDR3. TCRdb re-analysed the multiplex PCR reads in MiXCR, keeping a single row per CDR3 protein. The sample lists hundreds of thousands of distinct CDR3 sequences; around 21% were seen once. The germline V gene encodes CDR1 SGHAT and CDR2 FQNNGV. The V and J ends lost 5 bases and 5 bases, in that order; junction bases with no gene match: 13. CDR3 length: 16 residues.

The sequence came from a man aged 25-45 years with Graves' ophthalmopathy. The sample taken for sequencing was blood. This chain uses TRBV11-2 with TRBJ2-7, with TRBD1 matching over 9 bases. CDR3 residues: CASSPTTGTGIHEQYF. The CDR3 nucleotides read TGTGCCAGCAGCCCGACGACCGGGACAGGGATCCACGAGCAGTACTTC.